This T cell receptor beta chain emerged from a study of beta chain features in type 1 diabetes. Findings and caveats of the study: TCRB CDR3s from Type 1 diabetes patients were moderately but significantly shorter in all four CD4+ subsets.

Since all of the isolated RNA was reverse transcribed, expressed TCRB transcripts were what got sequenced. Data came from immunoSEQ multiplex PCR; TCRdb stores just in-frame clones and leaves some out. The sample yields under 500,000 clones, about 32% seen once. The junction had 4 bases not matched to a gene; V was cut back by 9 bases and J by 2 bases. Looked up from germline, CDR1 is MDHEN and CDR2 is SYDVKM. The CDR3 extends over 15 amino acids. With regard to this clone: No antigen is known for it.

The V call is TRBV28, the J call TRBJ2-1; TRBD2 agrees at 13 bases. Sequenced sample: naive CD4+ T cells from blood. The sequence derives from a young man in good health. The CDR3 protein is CASRLAGGPYNEQFF. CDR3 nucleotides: TGTGCCAGTCGACTAGCGGGAGGACCCTACAATGAGCAGTTCTTC.